This TCR beta chain comes out of a study of early T cells in non-severe SARS-CoV-2 infection. In the study overall: Sequenced material consisted of bulk RNA (from unsorted whole blood), and chains were unpaired. Whole-study results and caveats: Matching against VDJdb likely underestimated virus-specific expansions, favoring anti-spike CD8.

TCRdb re-called the 5' RACE reads with MiXCR, one entry per CDR3 protein. Among roughly 30,000 distinct CDR3 sequences, around 5.2% were seen once, and the ten largest hold roughly 2.7%. This clonotype was seen repeatedly, ten times or more. Its antigen remains unidentified. The CDR3 has 14 amino acids. CDR1 is GTSNPN, CDR2 SVGIG, per germline (reference sequence). V lost 2 bases and J 3 bases, leaving 11 bases between the germline ends. This clonotype was obtained from an adult who was a healthcare worker with PCR-confirmed SARS-CoV-2 infection or an uninfected control (not recorded which). Material: whole blood. V and J are TRBV30 and TRBJ1-5; no reliable D call. The CDR3 region is CAWSRGFDNQPQHF. The DNA for the CDR3 is TGTGCCTGGAGTAGAGGGTTTGACAATCAGCCCCAGCATTTT.